What follows describes a single T cell receptor (beta chain). Its antigen is as yet unknown. Isolation of PBMCs gave at least 6.5 million cells per sample. Each sample yielded at least 5 micrograms of PBMC total RNA. It was with a sample-barcoded 5' primer and a J-beta primer mix that a second PCR of about 6 to 12 cycles was run. TCRdb called the 5' RACE reads again in MiXCR, with one record for every CDR3 protein. The table includes some 670,000 distinct CDR3 sequences, around 50% detected once. The sample is drawn from a study of blood T cells in healthy people across ages. Germline-derived CDR1 and CDR2 are SGHTA and FQGTGA. The CDR3 runs 14 residues. Trimming shortened V by 4 bases and J by 5 bases, and 14 bases separated the two germline ends. Study-wide points: More naive CD4+ cells and higher diversity marked long-lived donors relative to aged donors. Strongly correlated with naive T cell percentage was TCR beta diversity.

The rearrangement uses TRBV7-3 and TRBJ2-5; no reliable D call. The sequence derives from an elderly woman in good health. The sequenced sample was blood. The CDR3 spells CASSSGPTGETQYF. CDR3 bases: TGTGCCAGCAGCTCAGGACCGACTGGGGAGACCCAGTACTTC. Full variable domain (remainder filled in from reference TRBV7-3 and TRBJ2-5): GAGVSQTPSNKVTEKGKYVELRCDPISGHTALYWYRQSLGQGPEFLIYFQGTGAADDSGLPNDRFFAVRPEGSVSTLKIQRTERGDSAVYLCASSSGPTGETQYFGPGTRLLVL.